This T cell receptor beta chain was sequenced for a study of blood T cells in healthy people across ages. Study-level points and caveats: Aged donors had fewer naive CD4+ cells and lower diversity than long-lived donors.

To note about this clonotype: The target antigen is unknown.

The V gene lost 4 bases and the J gene lost 4 bases, with 10 bases spanning the gap. Per the germline V gene, CDR1 is SEHNR and CDR2 is FQNEAQ (reference sequence). The CDR3 runs to 13 residues. In each sample, at least 6 million PBMCs were isolated. Primed by a sample-barcoded 5' primer and a J-beta primer mix, a second PCR proceeded for about 6 to 11 cycles. A template-switch adaptor that had 12 random nucleotides put a tag on each cDNA molecule. MiXCR, applied by TCRdb to the 5' RACE reads, yields one record per CDR3 protein. The sample consists of 850,000 to 1,300,000 distinct CDR3 sequences, 35% to 50% of them appearing once.

V gene TRBV7-9 combines with J gene TRBJ2-5; perhaps TRBD1 as D (5 bases). Sequencing was performed on blood. This TCR was sampled from a woman in her fifties or sixties in good health. The CDR3 spells CASSSSGLETQYF. CDR3 in DNA: TGTGCCAGCAGCTCGTCAGGGTTAGAGACCCAGTACTTC.